One and the same sample provided the 3 T cell receptor beta chains below, sequenced in a study of CD8 T cells in Susac syndrome. cDNA came from approximately 0.5 to 1 ug RNA primed by random hexamers. TCRdb analysed the immunoSEQ multiplex PCR reads with MiXCR anew, one entry per CDR3 protein. The table includes roughly 120,000 distinct CDR3 sequences, 80% to 95% detected once. The sample was CD8+ T cells from PBMCs. The receptors were gathered from a human donor with multiple sclerosis.

This rearrangement joins TRBV7-9 to TRBJ1-1; maybe TRBD1 (6 bases). The CDR3 sequence is 15 residues long. Germline CDR1 SEHNR, CDR2 FQNEAQ (reference sequence). V lost 6 bases to trimming and J lost 2 bases, with 16 bases between them. DNA for the CDR3: TGTGCCAGCAGTCTTACAGGGTCAGCCAACACTGAAGCTTTCTTT. This encodes CASSLTGSANTEAFF.

The rearrangement links TRBV4-1 to TRBJ2-5; D gene ambiguous. Germline V gene data show CDR1 as MGHRA and CDR2 as YSYEKL. The CDR3 covers 12 residues. V lost 0 bases and J lost 5, with 4 bases in between. This CDR3 reads CASSQDMETQYF. CDR3 sequence (DNA): TGCGCCAGCAGCCAAGATATGGAGACCCAGTACTTC.

The V and J genes are TRBV7-9 and TRBJ1-1, with unresolved D. Trimming removed 1 base at V and 7 bases at J, with 22 bases between. Germline V gene data show CDR1 as SEHNR and CDR2 as FQNEAQ (reference sequence). The CDR3 contains 17 residues. CDR3 amino acids: CASSLVGAARAVLEAFF. The CDR3 bases are TGTGCCAGCAGCTTAGTAGGAGCTGCGAGGGCAGTCCTTGAAGCTTTCTTT.